The source of this T cell receptor beta chain is a study of blood T cell repertoires in COVID-19 (dated by TCRdb to about 2020). Regarding the research as a whole: Collaborator samples came from the United States, Italy and Spain and covered acute and convalescent phases of COVID-19. The prospective study material was composed of cDNA or gDNA derived from T cells, B-cell-depleted T cells, or PBMCs. The dataset comprised deeply sampled blood TCRbeta repertoires from subjects exposed to, actively infected with, or recovered from COVID-19. A freely available public database, intended as a resource for researchers studying the immune response to SARS-CoV-2, is where the repertoires were released. Samples came from the ongoing ImmuneRACE study (first 160 participants) plus 1,254 subjects from 6 global collaborators. Sample metadata almost always included a de-identified subject ID, COVID-19 status, age in years and sex. HLA class I and class II types, where available, came from metadata supplied by the sample provider rather than from assay-based typing. Broad study findings and their caveats: How much clinical and demographic metadata was included differed by source and by participant, and the metadata was provided uncurated.

Reading from cysteine to phenylalanine, the CDR3 counts 18 amino acids. Only the CDR3 part of the read is kept: 54 bases, read in frame from the first base. In the germline V gene, CDR1 corresponds to SGHTA and CDR2 to FQGNSA. V trim: 5 bases; J trim: 0 bases; unmatched bases: 9. The immunoSEQ Assay, a bias-controlled multiplex PCR, was used to amplify TCRbeta CDR3 regions from genomic DNA. Under the source paper's analysis protocol: The number of nucleated cells in each sample was estimated from the amplification of reference gene primers within the assay. Sequence reads were collapsed and filtered to measure the absolute abundance of every unique TCRbeta CDR3 rearrangement. Productive Simpson clonality was computed per sample as the square root of Simpson's diversity index over productive rearrangements. The clones in this table, taken by TCRdb from immuneACCESS, are in-frame only. Not every clone is retained; where verified, under half of the shortfall comes from an unresolved V gene, and the cause of the rest is unknown. The V and J calls and clone size were taken over from that table, and D and trimming were inferred from the DNA. The sample table contains some 13,000 clones; only one count was recorded for 70% to 90% of them. The ten largest account for about 53% of the sample.

Of note for this clone: Its target antigen remains unknown. No base quality values were provided; no much bigger clone lies one nucleotide off.

Whole blood was collected in K2EDTA tubes by collaborating institutions according to the institutions' own protocols. For TCRbeta analysis, collaborators shipped samples as frozen whole blood, isolated PBMCs, or DNA extracted from either of those sample types. This clonotype was sampled from a man older than 75 with acute or convalescent COVID-19. The chain is assembled from TRBV7-2 and TRBJ2-4, and 11 bases in between align with TRBD2. Sequencing input: peripheral blood. This receptor carries the CDR3 CASSPMTSGALAKNIQYF. The nucleotides are TGTGCCAGCAGCCCCATGACTAGCGGGGCATTAGCCAAAAACATTCAGTACTTC. When the CDR3 is completed using the reference TRBV7-2 and TRBJ2-4 genes on either side, the full variable domain is GAGVSQSPSNKVTEKGKDVELRCDPISGHTALYWYRQSLGQGLEFLIYFQGNSAPDKSGLPSDRFSAERTGGSVSTLTIQRTQQEDSAVYLCASSPMTSGALAKNIQYFGAGTRLSVL.